The next 16 T cell receptor beta chains were all read from a single sample in a study of blood T cells in healthy people across ages. Then a second PCR, running about 6 to 12 cycles, was carried out with a sample-barcoded 5' primer and a J-beta primer mix. TCRdb redid the calling of the 5' RACE reads with MiXCR, one entry per CDR3 protein. Of more than 450,000 distinct CDR3 sequences in the sample, about 28% were seen once. The data were also submitted as part of a second study, on T cells of mothers and their children.

Sequencing was performed on blood. These receptors came from a boy between 2 and 10 years old in good health.

The sample holds a few counts of this clonotype. The chain employs TRBV20-1 and TRBJ1-2; D might be TRBD1 (5 bases). Trimming left V 5 bases short and J 6 bases short, with 16 bases between. The CDR3 loop spans 13 amino acids. Germline V gene data show CDR1 as DFQATT and CDR2 as SNEGSKA (reference sequence). CDR3 region: CSALSGALDGYTF. CDR3 bases: TGCAGTGCTCTGAGCGGGGCCTTGGATGGCTACACCTTC.

CDR3 region: CASSYPGPGNIQYF. Written as DNA, the CDR3 is TGTGCCAGCAGCTACCCCGGCCCCGGAAACATTCAGTACTTC. The J gene is TRBJ2-4, the V gene TRBV7-6; D is undetermined. CDR3 length: 14 residues. The V end lost 4 bases, the J end lost 6 bases, and 13 bases lay between the germline ends. Germline CDR1 SGHVS, CDR2 FNYEAQ.

The rearrangement joins TRBV6-2 or TRBV6-3 to TRBJ2-6, with no clear D. The CDR3 is 17 amino acids. Trimming took off 2 bases at V and 3 bases at J, with 14 bases between the two ends. CDR1 and CDR2 from the germline V gene are MNHEY and SVGEGT. The DNA of the CDR3 is TGTGCCAGCAGTTACGGGGTCAGAACCCTTGGGGCCAACGTCCTGACTTTC. It codes for CASSYGVRTLGANVLTF.

This clonotype was seen a handful of times. V gene TRBV13 combines with J gene TRBJ1-1; D unresolved. Germline V gene lookup returns CDR1 PRHDT and CDR2 FYEKMQ (reference sequence). V was cut by 6 bases and J by 3 bases, with 11 bases left in between. The CDR3 extends over 13 amino acids. Here the CDR3 reads CASRFDKHTEAFF. The CDR3 nucleotides are TGTGCCAGCAGATTTGACAAGCACACTGAAGCTTTCTTT.

The genes are TRBV9 and TRBJ2-5; D might be TRBD1 or TRBD2, each matching 5 bases. The J call may be wrong; the DNA end is better matched by TRBJ2-7. This CDR3 region has 15 residues. Germline values: CDR1 SGDLS, CDR2 YYNGEE. In nucleotides, the CDR3 is TGTGCCAGCAGCGTCGGGGACCTCCTGGCCTACGAGCAGTACTTC. As protein: CASSVGDLLAYEQYF.

V and J are TRBV7-8 and TRBJ2-1; D is possibly TRBD1 (6 bases). Trimming removed 3 bases from V and 4 bases from J, with 16 bases in between. Germline lookup yields CDR1 SGHVS and CDR2 FQNEAQ. The CDR3 covers 16 residues. The CDR3 DNA follows: TGTGCCAGCAGCTTCCAACAGGGAATAAAGTACAATGAGCAGTTCTTC. It codes for CASSFQQGIKYNEQFF.

This clonotype has only a few counts. The V call is TRBV12-3 or TRBV12-4, the J call TRBJ2-5; D is perhaps TRBD1 or TRBD2 (5 bases each). The CDR3 has 13 residues. Deletions cut 7 bases from V and 4 bases from J, with 13 bases between. CDR3 nucleotide sequence: TGTGCCAGCAACCAGGGAGTTGTAGAGACCCAGTACTTC. It codes for CASNQGVVETQYF.

The chain is built from TRBV27 and TRBJ2-5, with a weak D call TRBD2 (7 bases). The CDR3 has 15 residues. The germline CDR1 and CDR2 sequences are MNHEY and SMNVEV (reference sequence). The V gene lost 2 bases and the J gene lost 7 bases, with 17 bases spanning the gap. The CDR3 here is CASSLRGRVKGTQYF. Here the CDR3 DNA reads TGTGCCAGCAGTTTAAGGGGGAGGGTCAAAGGGACCCAGTACTTC.

The V and J genes are TRBV7-9 and TRBJ2-2; D is unresolved. The V gene lost 6 bases and the J gene lost 6 bases, with 8 bases spanning the gap. This CDR3 is built from 12 residues. CDR1 and CDR2 (germline): SEHNR, FQNEAQ (reference sequence). The CDR3, as DNA: TGTGCCAGCAGGGGTGGAGCCGGGGAGCTGTTTTTT. Translating gives CASRGGAGELFF.

The chain's CDR3 is CSATPVVHYPDTQYF. DNA of the CDR3: TGCAGTGCTACTCCCGTGGTCCATTACCCAGATACGCAGTATTTT. The chain recombines TRBV20-1 with TRBJ2-3; no clear D. V lost 4 bases and J lost 4, with 18 bases in between. Germline V gene lookup returns CDR1 DFQATT and CDR2 SNEGSKA (reference sequence). The CDR3 runs 15 residues.

The chain joins TRBV11-2 to TRBJ2-5, with 14 bases identical to TRBD2. The end of the DNA fits TRBJ2-1 better, so the J call may be wrong. The CDR3 is 19 residues long. The V gene's germline CDR1 is SGHAT and CDR2 FQNNGV. The CDR3 DNA follows: TGTGCCAGCAGCCGGATTCGGGGGAGACTAGCGGGGGGGCGTGGTGAGCAGTTCTTC. It translates to CASSRIRGRLAGGRGEQFF.

The chain has TRBV12-5 and TRBJ2-2; 7 nucleotides match TRBD1. This CDR3 has 15 residues. V lost 5 bases and J lost 4; bases outside the gene matches: 7. Germline values: CDR1 LGHNT, CDR2 FRNRAP. The CDR3 region has the DNA TGTGCTAGTGGTATAGGGACAGTAGGCACCGGGGAGCTGTTTTTT. Translating gives CASGIGTVGTGELFF.

This clonotype turned up a few times. V gene TRBV10-3 combines with J gene TRBJ2-1; D unresolved. Germline V gene sequence: CDR1 ENHRY, CDR2 SYGVKD. V lost 4 bases and J lost 4, with 11 bases in between. CDR3 length: 14 residues. The CDR3 nucleotides read TGTGCCATCAGTGGAGTTAACACTTACAATGAGCAGTTCTTC. Translated: CAISGVNTYNEQFF.

The chain combines TRBV29-1 with TRBJ2-7, with TRBD1 identical over 7 bases. Unmatched junction bases numbered 11, after V lost 6 bases and J lost 6 bases. Germline loops: CDR1 SQVTM, CDR2 ANQGSEA. The CDR3 loop spans 13 amino acids. CDR3 nucleotide sequence: TGCAGCGTCGTATCCGGGACAGCAGCCGAGCAGTACTTC. Protein: CSVVSGTAAEQYF.

Comment on this clonotype: Germline and junction disagree at one end, which may indicate a read error. J is TRBJ2-1 and V is TRBV7-8, with 12 bases lining up with TRBD2. Germline loops: CDR1 SGHVS, CDR2 FQNEAQ. The CDR3 covers 19 residues. The CDR3 loop reads CACSQHQGLAGTINSEQFF. The CDR3 nucleotides are TGTGCCTGCAGCCAACACCAAGGACTAGCGGGAACAATCAACAGTGAGCAGTTCTTC.

This clonotype showed up just a few times. The gene calls are TRBV10-3 and TRBJ2-1; 8 nucleotides align to TRBD2. Trimming removed 0 bases from V and 4 bases from J; junction bases left unmatched: 8. CDR1 and CDR2 (germline): ENHRY, SYGVKD. The CDR3 is 17 amino acids. The CDR3 sequence is CAISESASGLVYNEQFF. The CDR3 bases are TGTGCCATCAGTGAGTCTGCCTCGGGACTAGTATACAATGAGCAGTTCTTC.